This entry lists 6 T cell receptor beta chains sequenced from one sample in a study of T-cell reconstitution after alpha-beta-depleted transplantation in children. It was with unique molecular identifiers that the TCRbeta library was prepared. TCRdb called the PCR reads again in MiXCR, with one record for every CDR3 protein. The sample contains 84,000 or so distinct CDR3 sequences, roughly a sixth of which appear only once. The sample in question was PBMCs, mostly from graft donor cells, obtained 180 days after TCRalphabeta/CD19-depleted stem cell transplant. These receptors were obtained from a male patient under 10 years old who had a stem cell transplant for acute lymphoblastic leukemia, so the T cells may come from the graft donor.

V usage is TRBV20-1 and J usage is TRBJ1-1; D is ambiguous. Germline-derived CDR1 and CDR2 are DFQATT and SNEGSKA (reference sequence). V lost 3 bases to trimming and J lost 1 base, with 15 bases between them. CDR3 size: 15 residues. The CDR3 DNA is TGCAGTGCTAGTCAGTCGAAAACAGCGAACACTGAAGCTTTCTTT. Protein: CSASQSKTANTEAFF.

The chain recombines TRBV7-2 with TRBJ2-2, with TRBD2 matching over 11 bases. The CDR3 length is 17 residues. Trimming cost V 3 bases and J 4 bases; bases outside gene matches: 7. In germline, CDR1 is SGHTA, CDR2 FQGNSA. As DNA, the CDR3 is TGTGCCAGCAGCTTGGTAGCGGGGGGGCGCGTCACCGGGGAGCTGTTTTTT. This gives the protein CASSLVAGGRVTGELFF. Full variable domain (remainder filled in from reference TRBV7-2 and TRBJ2-2): GAGVSQSPSNKVTEKGKDVELRCDPISGHTALYWYRQSLGQGLEFLIYFQGNSAPDKSGLPSDRFSAERTGGSVSTLTIQRTQQEDSAVYLCASSLVAGGRVTGELFFGEGSRLTVL.

Notes on this clonotype: A junction end diverges from the germline sequence, so it may reflect a read error. V usage is TRBV3-1 and J usage is TRBJ2-2; the D gene is possibly TRBD2 (6 bases). The CDR3 loop spans 16 amino acids. CDR1 and CDR2 (germline): LGHDT, YNNKEL (reference sequence). The CDR3 loop is CASSQGSGHVTGELLF. CDR3 sequence (DNA): TGTGCCAGCAGCCAAGGTAGCGGACACGTCACCGGGGAGCTGTTGTTT.

By proportion, this clonotype is medium-sized. The rearrangement uses TRBV6-5 and TRBJ1-5; weak D call: TRBD1 (5 bases). Trimming stripped 5 bases from V and 0 bases from J, with 8 bases between. Looked up from germline, CDR1 is MNHEY and CDR2 is SVGAGI. The CDR3 is 14 amino acids. This CDR3 is CASSLDSSNQPQHF. CDR3 bases: TGTGCCAGCAGTCTAGACAGTAGCAATCAGCCCCAGCATTTT.

The sample holds a few counts of this clonotype. This sequence joins TRBV4-3 and TRBJ1-4; 8 positions match TRBD1. The CDR3 contains 19 residues. Germline V CDR1 and CDR2: LGHNA, YSLEER. The V gene end was trimmed by 0 bases and the J gene end by 1 base; junction bases not matched to a gene: 10. The CDR3 DNA reads TGCGCCAGCAGCCAAGATCGGGCAGGGGGCGGGGGAACTAATGAAAAACTGTTTTTT. Its translation is CASSQDRAGGGGTNEKLFF.

In DNA, the CDR3 is TGTGCCAGCAGTCACGGGGGTAGCAATCAGCCCCAGCATTTT. This sequence encodes CASSHGGSNQPQHF. The chain links TRBV7-2 to TRBJ1-5; perhaps TRBD1 as D (5 bases). In germline, CDR1 is SGHTA, CDR2 FQGNSA. The CDR3 contains 14 residues. The V end lost 6 bases, the J end lost 0 bases, and 9 bases lay between the germline ends.